This is a list of T cell receptor beta chains from one sample in a study of human T cells and chemical hapten exposure. TCRdb re-called the RACE reads with MiXCR, one entry per CDR3 protein. The repertoire holds fewer than 350,000 distinct CDR3 sequences, with 7.5% to 9% as singletons. This material consisted of whole blood, taken in connection with sensitization to the hapten diphenylcyclopropenone (DPC). All receptors derive from a man aged 18 to 30 with alopecia areata. Some clones in this sample may be carry-over from other donors' samples. Both conserved end residues are part of each CDR3. The D gene is left open where the match is weak. Size is omitted from some rows. Given values are once, few, many or a class for expanded clones.

CDR3 DNA: TGTGCCAGCAAAGGACAGGGGGCAAGTGGCTACACCTTC; CDR3 protein: CASKGQGASGYTF; D gene: TRBD1; J gene: TRBJ1-2; V gene: TRBV27; clone size: few
CDR3 DNA: TGTGCCACCAGTGACCAAGGAGGGACTGGCACCGGGGAGCTGTTTTTT; CDR3 protein: CATSDQGGTGTGELFF; D gene: -; J gene: TRBJ2-2; V gene: TRBV24-1; clone size: few
CDR3 DNA: TGTGCCAGCAGTTACCTGGCAGGGAGGGGCACCGGGGAGCTGTTTTTT; CDR3 protein: CASSYLAGRGTGELFF; D gene: TRBD2; J gene: TRBJ2-2; V gene: TRBV6-5; clone size: -
CDR3 DNA: TGTGCCAGCAGCCTTCGCAGGGAGTTGGGCACTGAAGCTTTCTTT; CDR3 protein: CASSLRRELGTEAFF; D gene: -; J gene: TRBJ1-1; V gene: TRBV7-9; clone size: -
CDR3 DNA: TGTGCCAGCAATCTGGGCGGTTGGGATGAGCAGTTCTTC; CDR3 protein: CASNLGGWDEQFF; D gene: -; J gene: TRBJ2-1; V gene: TRBV12-3/TRBV12-4; clone size: -
CDR3 DNA: TGTGCCAGCAGCGCCAGGGTCCAAGAGACCCAGTACTTC; CDR3 protein: CASSARVQETQYF; D gene: -; J gene: TRBJ2-5; V gene: TRBV7-9; clone size: few
CDR3 DNA: TGCAGTGCTAGAGACCCCGTGAGGGTGGATTCCGCTTTCTTT; CDR3 protein: CSARDPVRVDSAFF; D gene: -; J gene: TRBJ1-1; V gene: TRBV20-1; clone size: many
CDR3 DNA: TGTGCCAGCAGTTTAAGAGACAGGGCTTCTTTCTTT; CDR3 protein: CASSLRDRASFF; D gene: TRBD1; J gene: TRBJ1-1; V gene: TRBV28; clone size: few
CDR3 DNA: TGCAGTGCTAGACTAGCCTACGAGCAGTACTTC; CDR3 protein: CSARLAYEQYF; D gene: -; J gene: TRBJ2-7; V gene: TRBV20-1; clone size: many
CDR3 DNA: TGTGCCAGCAGCTTAGGCTCCGGGGCTTTGATAGGAGATACGCAGTATTTT; CDR3 protein: CASSLGSGALIGDTQYF; D gene: -; J gene: TRBJ2-3; V gene: TRBV7-9; clone size: many
CDR3 DNA: TGTGCCAGCAGCTTAGAGGCCAACACTGAAGCTTTCTTT; CDR3 protein: CASSLEANTEAFF; D gene: -; J gene: TRBJ1-1; V gene: TRBV7-2; clone size: many
CDR3 DNA: TGTGCCAGCAGTCCCGGGACAGTACCGGAAAAACTGTTTTTT; CDR3 protein: CASSPGTVPEKLFF; D gene: TRBD1; J gene: TRBJ1-4; V gene: TRBV6-5; clone size: many
CDR3 DNA: TGCGCCAGCAGTCCGGAGAGCTCTGGAAACACCATATATTTT; CDR3 protein: CASSPESSGNTIYF; D gene: -; J gene: TRBJ1-3; V gene: TRBV10-1; clone size: -
CDR3 DNA: TGTGCCAGCAGCTTAAGCGCTAGCACAGATACGCAGTATTTT; CDR3 protein: CASSLSASTDTQYF; D gene: -; J gene: TRBJ2-3; V gene: TRBV7-3; clone size: few
CDR3 DNA: TGCAGTGCTAGATCCCCCCAGACGATGAGCACAGATACGCAGTATTTT; CDR3 protein: CSARSPQTMSTDTQYF; D gene: -; J gene: TRBJ2-3; V gene: TRBV20-1; clone size: -
CDR3 DNA: TGTGCCAGCAGCTTGGATAGCGGGGTCACAGATACGCAGTATTTT; CDR3 protein: CASSLDSGVTDTQYF; D gene: TRBD2; J gene: TRBJ2-3; V gene: TRBV5-4; clone size: once
CDR3 DNA: TGCGCCAGCAGCTTGGATCGTAGACTAGCCCCCACAGATACGCAGTATTTT; CDR3 protein: CASSLDRRLAPTDTQYF; D gene: TRBD2; J gene: TRBJ2-3; V gene: TRBV5-1; clone size: many
CDR3 DNA: TGTGCCAGCAGCTCTACCCTAGGACAGGGTAGGGGTGCTGAAGCTTTCTTT; CDR3 protein: CASSSTLGQGRGAEAFF; D gene: TRBD1; J gene: TRBJ1-1; V gene: TRBV7-9; clone size: few
CDR3 DNA: TGTGCCAGCAGCCAAGACGGACTCGGGGAAGCTTTCTTT; CDR3 protein: CASSQDGLGEAFF; D gene: -; J gene: TRBJ1-1; V gene: TRBV7-3; clone size: -
CDR3 DNA: TGTGCCAGCAGCTACGTCCGGGACAGAGGCACAGATACGCAGTATTTT; CDR3 protein: CASSYVRDRGTDTQYF; D gene: TRBD1; J gene: TRBJ2-3; V gene: TRBV7-9; clone size: many
CDR3 DNA: TGCGCCAGCAGCCCCCTCCGGGGCGCCCCCTACGAGCAGTACTTC; CDR3 protein: CASSPLRGAPYEQYF; D gene: -; J gene: TRBJ2-7; V gene: TRBV4-1; clone size: few
CDR3 DNA: TGCAGTGTTCCCGGGACAGGTCTAGGGAGGAACACTGAAGCTTTCTTT; CDR3 protein: CSVPGTGLGRNTEAFF; D gene: TRBD1; J gene: TRBJ1-1; V gene: TRBV20-1; clone size: -
CDR3 DNA: TGTGCCAGCAGTCCCCGAGGCTCGTCTGGGCGCGAGCAGTACTTC; CDR3 protein: CASSPRGSSGREQYF; D gene: -; J gene: TRBJ2-7; V gene: TRBV6-2/TRBV6-3; clone size: many
CDR3 DNA: TGTGCCAGCAGCCGAAATAGCGGGGGGGCCACAGATACGCAGTATTTT; CDR3 protein: CASSRNSGGATDTQYF; D gene: TRBD2; J gene: TRBJ2-3; V gene: TRBV3-1; clone size: -
CDR3 DNA: TGTGCCAGCAGTTATAACCTGAACACTGAAGCTTTCTTT; CDR3 protein: CASSYNLNTEAFF; D gene: -; J gene: TRBJ1-1; V gene: TRBV28; clone size: many
CDR3 DNA: TGCAGTGCTCACCGACTAGCGGGGGACTTCTACGAGCAGTACTTC; CDR3 protein: CSAHRLAGDFYEQYF; D gene: TRBD2; J gene: TRBJ2-7; V gene: TRBV20-1; clone size: few
CDR3 DNA: TGTGCCAGCTCCCCAACCTGGACGGGCTATGGCTACACCTTC; CDR3 protein: CASSPTWTGYGYTF; D gene: -; J gene: TRBJ1-2; V gene: TRBV27; clone size: few
CDR3 DNA: TGTGCCAGTAGTATGACAGGGGGCCTCTACAATGAGCAGTTCTTC; CDR3 protein: CASSMTGGLYNEQFF; D gene: TRBD1; J gene: TRBJ2-1; V gene: TRBV19; clone size: few
CDR3 DNA: TGCGCCAGCAGCACGTCTACAGGGCCCGGCTACACCTTC; CDR3 protein: CASSTSTGPGYTF; D gene: -; J gene: TRBJ1-2; V gene: TRBV5-1; clone size: few
CDR3 DNA: TGTGCCAGCAGTTACTTCTTGGGGTTTGTCTCCTATGGCTACACCTTC; CDR3 protein: CASSYFLGFVSYGYTF; D gene: -; J gene: TRBJ1-2; V gene: TRBV28; clone size: -
CDR3 DNA: TGTGCCAGCACCGAAGCCGGGCCTTTGGCAGGTGAAAAACTGTTTTTT; CDR3 protein: CASTEAGPLAGEKLFF; D gene: -; J gene: TRBJ1-4; V gene: TRBV6-1; clone size: few
CDR3 DNA: TGTGCCATCAGTGAGTCGTCAGAGGGGGTGGCTGAAGCTTTCTTT; CDR3 protein: CAISESSEGVAEAFF; D gene: -; J gene: TRBJ1-1; V gene: TRBV10-3; clone size: many
CDR3 DNA: TGCAGCGTTGAAGTAGTCGGGGTGGCTGGCTACACCTTC; CDR3 protein: CSVEVVGVAGYTF; D gene: -; J gene: TRBJ1-2; V gene: TRBV29-1; clone size: -
CDR3 DNA: TGTGCCAGCAGCCCCGGGACTAGTACCTACGAGCAGTACTTC; CDR3 protein: CASSPGTSTYEQYF; D gene: TRBD2; J gene: TRBJ2-7; V gene: TRBV6-1; clone size: -
CDR3 DNA: TGCAGTGCTGAGAACAGAGTAGCTAACTATGGCTACACCTTC; CDR3 protein: CSAENRVANYGYTF; D gene: -; J gene: TRBJ1-2; V gene: TRBV20-1; clone size: -
CDR3 DNA: TGTGCCAGCTCACCTGAGAGGGCATCTACGCAGTATTTT; CDR3 protein: CASSPERASTQYF; D gene: -; J gene: TRBJ2-3; V gene: TRBV18; clone size: -
CDR3 DNA: TGTGCCAGCAGCTGGCCGGGCCGTAACACTGAAGCTTTCTTT; CDR3 protein: CASSWPGRNTEAFF; D gene: -; J gene: TRBJ1-1; V gene: TRBV11-2; clone size: -
CDR3 DNA: TGCGCCAGCAGCCAAGAATACTACAGGGAACGGTACCAAGAGACCCAGTACTTC; CDR3 protein: CASSQEYYRERYQETQYF; D gene: -; J gene: TRBJ2-5; V gene: TRBV4-3; clone size: few
CDR3 DNA: TGTGCCACCAGTGATTTGACTAGCGGGGGTACAGATACGCAGTATTTT; CDR3 protein: CATSDLTSGGTDTQYF; D gene: TRBD2; J gene: TRBJ2-3; V gene: TRBV24-1; clone size: many
CDR3 DNA: TGTGCCAGCAGTGTGGATTGGGGCAATCAGCCCCAGCATTTT; CDR3 protein: CASSVDWGNQPQHF; D gene: -; J gene: TRBJ1-5; V gene: TRBV9; clone size: many
CDR3 DNA: TGTGCCAGCAGCTTAGGTCCAAAGGGGAGTGGAAATGAGCAGTTCTTC; CDR3 protein: CASSLGPKGSGNEQFF; D gene: -; J gene: TRBJ2-1; V gene: TRBV7-6; clone size: few
CDR3 DNA: TGCGCCAACAGTGACCCGACTAGCGGGGCAAGCACAGATACGCAGTATTTT; CDR3 protein: CANSDPTSGASTDTQYF; D gene: TRBD2; J gene: TRBJ2-3; V gene: TRBV5-1; clone size: few
CDR3 DNA: TGTGCCAGCAGACGCGACACAGGGACTGAAGCTTTCTTT; CDR3 protein: CASRRDTGTEAFF; D gene: -; J gene: TRBJ1-1; V gene: TRBV12-3/TRBV12-4; clone size: -
CDR3 DNA: TGTGCCAGCAGGGCCTCTTGGGGGACGAACACCGGGGAGCTGTTTTTT; CDR3 protein: CASRASWGTNTGELFF; D gene: -; J gene: TRBJ2-2; V gene: TRBV7-9; clone size: -
CDR3 DNA: TGCAGTGCTAGTGCCAGTTGGAACTATAATTCACCCCTCCACTTT; CDR3 protein: CSASASWNYNSPLHF; D gene: -; J gene: TRBJ1-6; V gene: TRBV20-1; clone size: many
CDR3 DNA: TGTGCCAGCAGTTACTCTAGCAGGGGGCCCTACGAGCAGTACTTC; CDR3 protein: CASSYSSRGPYEQYF; D gene: TRBD1; J gene: TRBJ2-7; V gene: TRBV6-5; clone size: few
CDR3 DNA: TGCGCCAGCAGCATCCTATATACCAGTCAGGCCAATGAGCAGTTCTTC; CDR3 protein: CASSILYTSQANEQFF; D gene: -; J gene: TRBJ2-1; V gene: TRBV5-1; clone size: few
CDR3 DNA: TGTGCCACCAGTGACCCAGGTCACGCCGGGGAGCTGTTTTTT; CDR3 protein: CATSDPGHAGELFF; D gene: -; J gene: TRBJ2-2; V gene: TRBV24-1; clone size: few
CDR3 DNA: TGTGCCAGCAGCTTCCCTCCCCTGATTATGAACACTGAAGCTTTCTTT; CDR3 protein: CASSFPPLIMNTEAFF; D gene: -; J gene: TRBJ1-1; V gene: TRBV7-9; clone size: -
CDR3 DNA: TGTGCCAGCAGCTCCGGCCCGAGGAGGGAGACCCAGTACTTC; CDR3 protein: CASSSGPRRETQYF; D gene: -; J gene: TRBJ2-5; V gene: TRBV7-7; clone size: few